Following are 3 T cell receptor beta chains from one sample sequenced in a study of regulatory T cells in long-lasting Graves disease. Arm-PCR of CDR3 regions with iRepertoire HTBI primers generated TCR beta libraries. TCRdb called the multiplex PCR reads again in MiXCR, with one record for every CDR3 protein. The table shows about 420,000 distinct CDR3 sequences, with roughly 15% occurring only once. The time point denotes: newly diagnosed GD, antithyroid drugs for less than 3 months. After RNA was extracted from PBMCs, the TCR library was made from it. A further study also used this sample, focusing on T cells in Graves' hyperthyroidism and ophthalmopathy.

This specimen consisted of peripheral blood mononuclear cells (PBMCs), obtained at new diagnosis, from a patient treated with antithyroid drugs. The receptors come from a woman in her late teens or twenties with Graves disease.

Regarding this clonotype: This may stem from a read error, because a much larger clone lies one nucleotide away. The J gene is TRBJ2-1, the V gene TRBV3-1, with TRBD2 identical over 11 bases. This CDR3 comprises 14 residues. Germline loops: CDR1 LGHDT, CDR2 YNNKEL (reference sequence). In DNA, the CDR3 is TGTGCCTGCAGCCCCTTAACTAGCGGGAGCATCCTAGACTTC. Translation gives CACSPLTSGSILDF.

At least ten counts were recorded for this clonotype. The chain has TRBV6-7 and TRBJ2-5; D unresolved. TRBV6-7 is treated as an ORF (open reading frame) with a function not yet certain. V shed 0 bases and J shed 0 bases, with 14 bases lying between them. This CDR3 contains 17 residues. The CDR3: CASSYSWWRPYQETQYF. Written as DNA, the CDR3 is TGTGCCAGCAGTTACTCGTGGTGGAGACCTTACCAAGAGACCCAGTACTTC.

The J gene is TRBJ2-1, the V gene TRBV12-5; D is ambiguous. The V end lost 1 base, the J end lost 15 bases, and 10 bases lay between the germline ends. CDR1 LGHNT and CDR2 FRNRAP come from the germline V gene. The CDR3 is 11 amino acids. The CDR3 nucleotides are TGTGCTAGTGGTTTGGGCCCGCGCCCGTTCTTC. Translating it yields CASGLGPRPFF.